The TCR beta chain described here comes from a study of blood T cell repertoires in COVID-19. In the study overall: Acute-phase and convalescent COVID-19 samples originated in the United States, Italy and Spain. Sample material is recorded as cDNA or gDNA derived from T cells, B-cell-depleted T cells, or PBMCs.

The CDR3 has 15 residues. V was shortened by 0 bases and J by 3 bases, with 13 bases between the two germline ends. Germline loops: CDR1 SGHNT, CDR2 YYREEE (reference sequence). As originally analysed: How many nucleated cells were present was estimated from reference gene primer amplification. The data were produced by immunoSEQ multiplex PCR, yet TCRdb's version contains in-frame clones alone and is incomplete. That table supplies the V and J calls and clone size; D and trimming were determined from the DNA. The sample carries 100,000 to 120,000 clones, roughly 79% recorded once. The chain links TRBV5-4 to TRBJ2-7; a possible D gene is TRBD1 (6 bases). The sequence was obtained from a woman of 80 years or more with active or convalescent COVID-19. The material sequenced was peripheral blood. CDR3 bases: TGTGCCAGCAGCTTGGGGGGGCGAAGTGGCTACGAGCAGTACTTC. As protein: CASSLGGRSGYEQYF.